This TCR beta chain was sequenced for a study of OX40 agonist ivuxolimab in advanced cancers. At the level of the study: Patients received the agonistic anti-OX40 (CD134) antibody ivuxolimab. Hepatocellular carcinoma, melanoma, renal cell or head and neck cancer occurred in dose-escalation patients. General observations from the study: Relative to CD4+ cells, CD8+ T cells on average had more expanded clones. Near-lowest levels of clonal expansion characterized partial responders at 0.1-3.0 mg/kg.

Trimming shortened V by 6 bases and J by 2 bases, and 18 bases separated the two germline ends. The germline gives CDR1 GTSNPN, CDR2 SVGIG (reference sequence). The CDR3 runs 15 residues. Produced via immunoSEQ multiplex PCR; TCRdb's table is partial and in-frame only. The sample yields around 46,000 clones, around 90% seen once. Turning to this clone: The antigen remains unidentified.

The source of this sequence is an adult with an advanced solid tumor such as melanoma, head and neck, liver or kidney cancer. The rearrangement links TRBV30 to TRBJ2-3; D is uncertain. The sample consisted of CD4+ or CD8+ T cells sorted from blood, taken in a trial of the OX40 agonist ivuxolimab. The CDR3 DNA sequence: TGTGCCTGTTTTTTCCGGAACCCTCACACAGATACGCAGTATTTT. This codes for CACFFRNPHTDTQYF.